The 30 T cell receptor beta chains reported below all come from one sample, sequenced in a study of blood T cell repertoires in COVID-19. Assay used: immunoSEQ multiplex PCR; TCRdb lists only in-frame clones, some missing. The sample carries about 210,000 clones, roughly 80% recorded once. Sequencing input: peripheral blood. The receptor source for this set is a woman aged 70-85 years with COVID-19, enrolled during active disease.

This chain joins TRBV7-8 and TRBJ1-1, with D tentatively TRBD1 (6 bases). The CDR3 has 17 residues. Germline assignment: CDR1 SGHVS and CDR2 FQNEAQ. V was shortened by 2 bases and J by 1 base, with 17 bases between the two germline ends. CDR3: CASSLSPQGMPNTEAFF. The CDR3 region has the DNA TGTGCCAGCAGCTTATCTCCCCAGGGGATGCCGAACACTGAAGCTTTCTTT.

This chain connects TRBV18 to TRBJ1-2; 8 bases are shared with TRBD1. The trim removed 3 bases at V and 1 base at J, leaving 4 bases unmatched. The CDR3 sequence is 15 residues long. Germline CDR1 is KGHSH and CDR2 is LQKENI. The DNA of the CDR3 is TGTGCCAGCTCACCCCTGGGACAGGATAACTATGGCTACACCTTC. Amino acid sequence: CASSPLGQDNYGYTF.

This clone appeared once. CDR3 bases: TGTGCCAGCAGCGACAGGAGAAATCAGCCCCAGCATTTT. It encodes CASSDRRNQPQHF. This chain joins TRBV28 and TRBJ1-5; weak D call: TRBD1 (6 bases). CDR1 and CDR2 from the germline V gene are MDHEN and SYDVKM. The V and J ends lost 6 bases and 4 bases respectively, with 10 bases between them. The CDR3 runs to 13 residues.

The gene calls are TRBV6-5 and TRBJ1-5; TRBD1 aligns across 9 bases. The germline V gene encodes CDR1 MNHEY and CDR2 SVGAGI. The trim removed 6 bases at V and 1 base at J, leaving 1 base unmatched. The CDR3 has 14 amino acids. The CDR3 nucleotides read TGTGCCAGCAGGGGGACAGGGAGCAATCAGCCCCAGCATTTT. Translated, it gives CASRGTGSNQPQHF.

The chain carries TRBV6-2 or TRBV6-3 and TRBJ1-5; D is ambiguous. V lost 4 bases to trimming and J lost 5 bases, with 9 bases between them. The CDR3 has 13 residues. Germline loops: CDR1 MNHEY, CDR2 SVGEGT. The CDR3 DNA sequence: TGTGCCAGCAGTTGGCAGAGCGATCAGCCCCAGCATTTT. Its protein product is CASSWQSDQPQHF.

This chain links TRBV28 with TRBJ1-1, with D perhaps TRBD1 (5 bases). CDR1 MDHEN and CDR2 SYDVKM come from the germline V gene. V lost 1 base and J 2 bases, leaving 8 bases between the germline ends. This CDR3 comprises 14 residues. Here the CDR3 DNA reads TGTGCCAGCAGTTTATTGGACACTAACACTGAAGCTTTCTTT. The encoded protein is CASSLLDTNTEAFF.

The rearrangement uses TRBV2 and TRBJ1-4, with D perhaps TRBD1 (6 bases). V lost 1 base and J 8 bases, leaving 14 bases between the germline ends. Germline loops: CDR1 SNHLY, CDR2 FYNNEI. This CDR3 has 15 residues. As DNA, the CDR3 is TGTGCCAGCAGTGAAGTGGGGGGGCCCCAAGAAAAACTGTTTTTT. Translation: CASSEVGGPQEKLFF.

This clone appeared a single time. This sequence joins TRBV6-2 or TRBV6-3 and TRBJ1-1; 7 positions agree with TRBD1. Germline CDR1 MNHEY, CDR2 SVGEGT. J gave up 5 bases and V 2 bases, and 14 bases lay outside the gene matches. This CDR3 region has 17 residues. DNA of the CDR3: TGTGCCAGCAGTTACAATTGGGACAGAGGATTTGGGACTGAAGCTTTCTTT. This codes for CASSYNWDRGFGTEAFF.

The V call is TRBV11-2, the J call TRBJ2-7, with TRBD2 identical over 8 bases. Germline values: CDR1 SGHAT, CDR2 FQNNGV. J gave up 0 bases and V 4 bases, and 11 bases lay outside the gene matches. CDR3 size: 17 residues. The CDR3 bases are TGTGCCAGCAGCTCTATCCGTAGCGGGACGATCTCCTACGAGCAGTACTTC. It specifies CASSSIRSGTISYEQYF.

As for this clone: The same CDR3 is also encoded by other DNA sequences in this sample. The chain employs TRBV14 and TRBJ2-1, with 7 bases matching TRBD2. Trimming cost V 0 bases and J 9 bases; bases outside gene matches: 17. The CDR3 totals 18 residues. Germline V gives CDR1 SGHDN, CDR2 FVKESK. CDR3: CASSQDLASGKVYSEQFF. The CDR3 DNA is TGTGCCAGCAGCCAAGATCTAGCCAGCGGGAAGGTCTATTCTGAGCAGTTCTTC.

This clone was detected only a few times. The chain has TRBV6-6 and TRBJ2-3; possibly TRBD1 for D (6 bases). The CDR3 length is 14 residues. The germline CDR1 and CDR2 sequences are MNHNY and SVGAGI (reference sequence). Trimming stripped 8 bases from V and 4 bases from J, with 16 bases between. CDR3 coding DNA: TGTGCCAGCCTAAGGGATGGGGGCTCAGATACGCAGTATTTT. Translated, it gives CASLRDGGSDTQYF.

V gene TRBV7-9 combines with J gene TRBJ1-3; D not resolved. Trimming left V 3 bases short and J 0 bases short, with 12 bases between. Germline assignment: CDR1 SEHNR and CDR2 FQNEAQ (reference sequence). This CDR3 is built from 16 residues. The CDR3 DNA follows: TGTGCCAGCAGCTTGGGCTACTCACCCTCTGGAAACACCATATATTTT. Its protein is CASSLGYSPSGNTIYF.

The DNA for the CDR3 is TGTGCCAGCAGGGTAGCGGGAGGGACGGGGGAGCAGTACTTC. As protein: CASRVAGGTGEQYF. The chain is built from TRBV28 and TRBJ2-7, with 11 bases identical to TRBD2. This CDR3 contains 14 residues. Per germline, CDR1 MDHEN and CDR2 SYDVKM. Trimming cost V 6 bases and J 7 bases; bases outside gene matches: 8. Combining the CDR3 with reference TRBV28 and TRBJ2-7 gives the whole variable domain DVKVTQSSRYLVKRTGEKVFLECVQDMDHENMFWYRQDPGLGLRLIYFSYDVKMKEKGDIPEGYSVSREKKERFSLILESASTNQTSMYLCASRVAGGTGEQYFGPGTRLTVT.

The chain combines TRBV15 with TRBJ2-7; 11 positions match TRBD2. Trimming removed 0 bases from V and 5 bases from J; junction bases left unmatched: 15. The germline gives CDR1 LNHNV, CDR2 YYDKDF (reference sequence). This CDR3 is 19 amino acids long. Here the CDR3 reads CATSRDQASGRLISDEQYF. DNA for the CDR3: TGTGCCACCAGCAGAGATCAGGCTAGCGGGAGGTTGATTTCGGACGAGCAGTACTTC.

This clone was counted once. This chain links TRBV6-5 with TRBJ2-5, with 9 bases matching TRBD1. CDR1 and CDR2 (germline): MNHEY, SVGAGI. Trimming took 6 bases from V and 4 from J; bases not matched to a gene: 6. This CDR3 spans 14 amino acids. The CDR3 region has the DNA TGTGCCAGCAGCTTGGGACAGGGAGGAGAGACCCAGTACTTC. It yields the protein CASSLGQGGETQYF.

This clone was recorded a few times. The chain links TRBV6-4 to TRBJ1-2; D possibly corresponds to TRBD1 (5 bases). The CDR3 runs 13 residues. V was shortened by 6 bases and J by 2 bases, with 10 bases between the two germline ends. Germline-derived CDR1 and CDR2 are MRHNA and SNTAGT. The CDR3 coding sequence is TGTGCCAGCAGCCCGACAGAGAACTATGGCTACACCTTC. Translating it yields CASSPTENYGYTF.

The V gene is TRBV2, the J gene TRBJ2-7, with 9 nucleotides matching TRBD1. V was clipped by 4 bases and J by 2 bases; unmatched bases: 3. Germline CDR1 and CDR2: SNHLY and FYNNEI. The CDR3 is 14 amino acids. CDR3 in DNA: TGTGCCAGCAGTGTGGGACAGGGACCCTACGAGCAGTACTTC. Its protein product is CASSVGQGPYEQYF.

The chain employs TRBV10-3 and TRBJ2-1; D not resolved. The germline V gene has CDR1 ENHRY and CDR2 SYGVKD. This CDR3 comprises 13 residues. The ends were cut back, 4 bases at V and 6 bases at J, with 10 bases in the middle. This CDR3 is CAISGLLGNEQFF. The DNA for the CDR3 is TGTGCCATCAGTGGACTGCTAGGCAATGAGCAGTTCTTC.

The chain recombines TRBV5-4 with TRBJ1-4; 9 bases align to TRBD1. Trimming took 4 bases from V and 8 from J; bases not matched to a gene: 9. In germline, CDR1 is SGHNT, CDR2 YYREEE (reference sequence). The CDR3 length is 15 residues. CDR3 in DNA: TGTGCCAGCAGCCCAGGACAGGGGAGGGGGGAAAAACTGTTTTTT. The encoded protein is CASSPGQGRGEKLFF.

This chain connects TRBV28 to TRBJ2-3, with 8 bases aligning to TRBD1. The length of the CDR3 is 15 residues. The V and J ends lost 4 bases and 5 bases, in that order; junction bases with no gene match: 8. Germline V gene data show CDR1 as MDHEN and CDR2 as SYDVKM. DNA for the CDR3: TGTGCCAGCAGTTGGGACAGGTCGGAGGGAGATACGCAGTATTTT. It is translated as CASSWDRSEGDTQYF.

This chain uses TRBV7-9 with TRBJ2-3; no reliable D call. Germline-derived CDR1 and CDR2 are SEHNR and FQNEAQ (reference sequence). V was trimmed by 1 base and J by 5 bases, leaving 13 bases between them. The CDR3 runs 15 residues. The chain's CDR3 is CASSLDPLSLDTQYF. CDR3 DNA sequence: TGTGCCAGCAGCTTAGATCCCCTAAGTTTAGATACGCAGTATTTT. The entire variable domain, with the rest obtained from reference TRBV7-9 and TRBJ2-3, is as follows: DTGVSQNPRHKITKRGQNVTFRCDPISEHNRLYWYRQTLGQGPEFLTYFQNEAQLEKSRLLSDRFSAERPKGSFSTLEIQRTEQGDSAMYLCASSLDPLSLDTQYFGPGTRLTVL.

V gene TRBV28 combines with J gene TRBJ2-7; TRBD2 aligns across 9 bases. J lost 5 bases, V lost 6 bases, and 8 bases had no gene match. This CDR3 has 14 amino acids. Per germline, CDR1 MDHEN and CDR2 SYDVKM. The CDR3 here is CASSPSGMVHEQYF. The DNA for the CDR3 is TGTGCCAGCAGCCCTAGCGGGATGGTCCACGAGCAGTACTTC.

CDR3 residues: CASSLQVGTEAFF. The CDR3 nucleotides are TGTGCCAGCAGTTTACAGGTAGGCACTGAAGCTTTCTTT. The chain is built from TRBV12-3 or TRBV12-4 and TRBJ1-1, with D unclear. V lost 2 bases to trimming and J lost 4 bases, with 8 bases between them. CDR3 size: 13 residues.

V usage is TRBV4-3 and J usage is TRBJ2-6; D ambiguous. In germline, CDR1 is LGHNA, CDR2 YSLEER. The germline V and J ends were trimmed by 1 base and 0 bases, with 4 bases remaining between them. There are 15 residues in the CDR3. CDR3 region: CASSQGSSGANVLTF. DNA of the CDR3: TGCGCCAGCAGCCAAGGGAGCTCTGGGGCCAACGTCCTGACTTTC.

This clone was recorded a few times. V gene TRBV19 combines with J gene TRBJ2-7, with 8 bases that match TRBD2. The trim removed 2 bases at V and 3 bases at J, leaving 12 bases unmatched. Germline V gives CDR1 LNHDA, CDR2 SQIVND (reference sequence). CDR3 length: 17 amino acids. The chain's CDR3 is CASSIFSTASGRYEQYF. CDR3 bases: TGTGCCAGTAGTATATTCTCTACGGCTAGCGGGCGCTACGAGCAGTACTTC.

The chain has TRBV11-2 and TRBJ2-1; the match to TRBD2 covers 8 bases. V trimming: 5 bases; J trimming: 6 bases; junction bases outside the gene matches: 9. CDR1 is SGHAT and CDR2 is FQNNGV in the germline V gene. The CDR3 extends over 15 amino acids. As DNA, the CDR3 is TGTGCCAGCAGCCCCCTTTTAGCGGGATTCAATGAGCAGTTCTTC. Encoded protein: CASSPLLAGFNEQFF.

This clone has only one observation. The chain combines TRBV12-3 or TRBV12-4 with TRBJ1-1; unclear D gene. The CDR3 runs 13 residues. The germline V and J ends were trimmed by 2 bases and 3 bases, with 7 bases remaining between them. This chain's CDR3 is CASSLRRDTEAFF. The CDR3, as DNA: TGTGCCAGCAGTTTAAGGCGGGACACTGAAGCTTTCTTT.

This chain joins TRBV12-3 or TRBV12-4 and TRBJ1-2; 7 bases are a match to TRBD1. This CDR3 is 13 amino acids long. Trimming removed 4 bases from V and 3 bases from J; junction bases left unmatched: 2. DNA of the CDR3: TGTGCCAGCAGTTCTCAGGGGGACTATGGCTACACCTTC. Protein: CASSSQGDYGYTF.

This clone occurred once. The chain carries TRBV2 and TRBJ2-2; TRBD1 matches at 7 bases. This CDR3 comprises 17 residues. Per the germline V gene, CDR1 is SNHLY and CDR2 is FYNNEI. With V trimmed by 4 bases and J by 5 bases, 13 bases remained unmatched. The CDR3 spells CASSGEGGRRGTGELFF. The CDR3 region has the DNA TGTGCCAGCAGTGGGGAAGGGGGCCGAAGGGGAACCGGGGAGCTGTTTTTT.

J is TRBJ2-1 and V is TRBV19; the match to TRBD2 covers 12 bases. CDR3 length: 15 residues. V lost 7 bases to trimming and J lost 3 bases; unmatched junction nucleotides: 4. Germline-derived CDR1 and CDR2 are LNHDA and SQIVND (reference sequence). The CDR3 DNA is TGTGCCAGTACCACACTAGCGGGGGGCTACAATGAGCAGTTCTTC. The encoded protein is CASTTLAGGYNEQFF.